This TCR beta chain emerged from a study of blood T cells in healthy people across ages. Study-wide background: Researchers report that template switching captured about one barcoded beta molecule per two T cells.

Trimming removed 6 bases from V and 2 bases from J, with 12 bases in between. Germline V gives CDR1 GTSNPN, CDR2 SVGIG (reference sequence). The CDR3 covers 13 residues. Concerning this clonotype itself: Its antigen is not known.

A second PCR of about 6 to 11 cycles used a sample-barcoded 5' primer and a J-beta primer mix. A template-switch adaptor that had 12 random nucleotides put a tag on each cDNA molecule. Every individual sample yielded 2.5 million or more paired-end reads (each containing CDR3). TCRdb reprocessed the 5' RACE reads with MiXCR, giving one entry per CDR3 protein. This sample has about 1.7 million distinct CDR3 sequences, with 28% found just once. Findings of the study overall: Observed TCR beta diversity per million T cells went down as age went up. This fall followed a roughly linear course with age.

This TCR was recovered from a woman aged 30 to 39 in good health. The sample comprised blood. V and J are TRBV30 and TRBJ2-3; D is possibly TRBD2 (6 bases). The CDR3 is CACPGVPTDTQYF. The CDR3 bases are TGTGCCTGTCCGGGGGTACCCACAGATACGCAGTATTTT.